These 9 T cell receptor beta chains originate from one sample sequenced in a study of OX40 agonist ivuxolimab in advanced cancers. Sequencing was performed with immunoSEQ multiplex PCR; in TCRdb, only in-frame clones are kept and a portion is missing. Counted here are about 93,000 clones, 89% occurring once; the ten biggest clones make up 0.33%. Sequenced here: CD4+ or CD8+ T cells sorted from blood, sampled in a trial of the OX40 agonist ivuxolimab. These receptor sequences come from an adult with an advanced solid tumor such as melanoma, head and neck, liver or kidney cancer.

In nucleotides, the CDR3 is TGTGCCAGCAGCGCCCCCCGGGAGTTTGCAGATACGCAGTATTTT. This translates into CASSAPREFADTQYF. The J gene is TRBJ2-3, the V gene TRBV5-8, with a weak D call TRBD2 (6 bases). Germline CDR1 reads SGHTS; CDR2 reads YDEGEE. Trimming left V 4 bases short and J 4 bases short, with 16 bases between. This CDR3 comprises 15 residues.

Written as DNA, the CDR3 is TGTGCCAGCAGCTTCCTGACTAGCACAGATACGCAGTATTTT. It is translated as CASSFLTSTDTQYF. V gene TRBV7-2 combines with J gene TRBJ2-3; D unresolved. Germline V gives CDR1 SGHTA, CDR2 FQGNSA. V lost 3 bases, J lost 0 bases, and 7 bases lay in between. The CDR3 has 14 amino acids.

V gene TRBV18 combines with J gene TRBJ2-7; D tentatively fits TRBD1 or TRBD2 (5 bases each). V was pared by 3 bases and J by 4 bases, with 16 bases between. Germline V CDR1 and CDR2: KGHSH, LQKENI. This CDR3 is built from 15 residues. CDR3 in DNA: TGTGCCAGCTCACCCCGGCAGGGACCTCCGTACGAGCAGTACTTC. Translating it yields CASSPRQGPPYEQYF.

This clone occurred a few times. The chain joins TRBV5-4 to TRBJ2-7, with unresolved D. The CDR3 extends over 13 amino acids. V lost 0 bases and J lost 1, with 5 bases in between. Germline-derived CDR1 and CDR2 are SGHNT and YYREEE (reference sequence). CDR3 DNA: TGTGCCAGCAGCTTGGTAAGGTCCTACGAGCAGTACTTC. It codes for CASSLVRSYEQYF.

The rearrangement uses TRBV9 and TRBJ2-5, with TRBD1 matching over 9 bases. The J segment lost 9 bases and the V segment lost 5 bases, leaving 8 bases of the junction unmatched. CDR3 length: 13 residues. Germline values: CDR1 SGDLS, CDR2 YYNGEE. CDR3: CASSTGGAKAQYF. The CDR3 coding sequence is TGTGCCAGCAGTACAGGGGGCGCGAAAGCCCAGTACTTC.

This clone was recorded only once. The CDR3 reads CASSRNQPQHF. CDR3 sequence (DNA): TGTGCCAGCAGTCGCAATCAGCCCCAGCATTTT. V gene TRBV28 combines with J gene TRBJ1-5, with no clear D. This CDR3 comprises 11 residues. With 5 bases removed from V and 2 bases from J, the gap between germline ends came to 1 base. The germline CDR1 and CDR2 sequences are MDHEN and SYDVKM.

The chain uses TRBV7-2 and TRBJ2-2; D unclear. Germline loops: CDR1 SGHTA, CDR2 FQGNSA. V was trimmed by 1 base and J by 9 bases, leaving 18 bases between them. The CDR3 loop spans 16 amino acids. DNA of the CDR3: TGTGCCAGCAGCTTAGGGCGGTTCGACGCTCTAAGGGAGCTGTTTTTT. Amino acid sequence: CASSLGRFDALRELFF. Using reference TRBV7-2 and TRBJ2-2 for the parts outside the CDR3, the full variable domain is GAGVSQSPSNKVTEKGKDVELRCDPISGHTALYWYRQSLGQGLEFLIYFQGNSAPDKSGLPSDRFSAERTGGSVSTLTIQRTQQEDSAVYLCASSLGRFDALRELFFGEGSRLTVL.

This chain uses TRBV5-1 with TRBJ1-5; a weak D match, TRBD1 (6 bases). V lost 2 bases and J lost 4, with 7 bases in between. This CDR3 spans 13 amino acids. Germline V gene sequence: CDR1 SGHRS, CDR2 YFSETQ. This chain's CDR3 is CASSLDRNQPQHF. The CDR3 DNA is TGCGCCAGCAGCTTAGACAGGAATCAGCCCCAGCATTTT.

The rearrangement links TRBV9 to TRBJ2-6; D is uncertain. The length of the CDR3 is 15 residues. The germline gives CDR1 SGDLS, CDR2 YYNGEE. V shed 0 bases and J shed 3 bases, with 7 bases lying between them. The CDR3 here is CASSVVGIGANVLTF. CDR3 bases: TGTGCCAGCAGCGTAGTGGGGATTGGGGCCAACGTCCTGACTTTC.